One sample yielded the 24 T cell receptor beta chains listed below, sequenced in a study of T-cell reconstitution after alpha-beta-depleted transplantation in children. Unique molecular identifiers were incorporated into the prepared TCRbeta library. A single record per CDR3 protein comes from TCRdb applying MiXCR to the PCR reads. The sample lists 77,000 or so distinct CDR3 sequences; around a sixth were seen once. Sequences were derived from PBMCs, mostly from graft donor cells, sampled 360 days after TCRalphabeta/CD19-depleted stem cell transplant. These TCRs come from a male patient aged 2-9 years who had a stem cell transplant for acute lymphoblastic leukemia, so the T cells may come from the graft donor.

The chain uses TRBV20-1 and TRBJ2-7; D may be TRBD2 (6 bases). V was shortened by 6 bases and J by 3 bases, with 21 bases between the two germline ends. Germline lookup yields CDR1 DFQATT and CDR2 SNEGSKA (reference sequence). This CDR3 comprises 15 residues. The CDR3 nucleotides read TGCAGTGCCATCGGACGGAGCCCGCGGGACTACGAGCAGTACTTC. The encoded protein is CSAIGRSPRDYEQYF.

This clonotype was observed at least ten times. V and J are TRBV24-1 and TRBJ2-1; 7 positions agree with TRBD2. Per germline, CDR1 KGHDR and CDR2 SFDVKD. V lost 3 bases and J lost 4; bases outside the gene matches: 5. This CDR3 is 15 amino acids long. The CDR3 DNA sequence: TGTGCCACCAGTGATCCCGGGACTACGTACAATGAGCAGTTCTTC. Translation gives CATSDPGTTYNEQFF.

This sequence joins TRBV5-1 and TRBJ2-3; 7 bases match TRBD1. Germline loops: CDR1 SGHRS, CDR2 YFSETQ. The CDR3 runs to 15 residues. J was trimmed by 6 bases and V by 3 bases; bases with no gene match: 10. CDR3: CASSSLQGFKDTQYF. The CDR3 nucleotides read TGCGCCAGCAGCTCCCTACAGGGGTTTAAGGATACGCAGTATTTT.

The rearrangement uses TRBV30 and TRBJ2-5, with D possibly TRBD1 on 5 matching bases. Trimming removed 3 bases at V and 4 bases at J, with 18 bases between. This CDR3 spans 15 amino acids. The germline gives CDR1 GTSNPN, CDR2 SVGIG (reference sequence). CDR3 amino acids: CAWSALGRRRETQYF. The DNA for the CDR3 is TGTGCCTGGAGCGCTCTGGGGCGGAGACGAGAGACCCAGTACTTC.

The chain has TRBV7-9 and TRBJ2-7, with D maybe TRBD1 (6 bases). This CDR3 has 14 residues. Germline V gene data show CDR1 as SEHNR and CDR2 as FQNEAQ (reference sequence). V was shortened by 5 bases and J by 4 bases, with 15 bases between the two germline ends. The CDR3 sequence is CASSQHTGTYEQYF. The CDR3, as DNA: TGTGCCAGCAGCCAACATACAGGGACGTACGAGCAGTACTTC.

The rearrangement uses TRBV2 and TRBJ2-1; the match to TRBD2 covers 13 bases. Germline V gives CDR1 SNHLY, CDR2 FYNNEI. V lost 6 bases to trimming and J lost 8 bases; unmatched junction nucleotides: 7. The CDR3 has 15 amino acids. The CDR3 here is CASSRTSGSFYEQFF. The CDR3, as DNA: TGTGCCAGCAGCCGGACTAGCGGGAGCTTCTATGAGCAGTTCTTC.

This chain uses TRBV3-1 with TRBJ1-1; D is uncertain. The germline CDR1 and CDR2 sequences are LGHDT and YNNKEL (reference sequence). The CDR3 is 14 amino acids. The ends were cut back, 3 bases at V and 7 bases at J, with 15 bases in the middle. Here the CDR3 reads CASSHKFPGLEAFF. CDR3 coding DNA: TGTGCCAGCAGCCACAAATTTCCCGGCCTTGAAGCTTTCTTT.

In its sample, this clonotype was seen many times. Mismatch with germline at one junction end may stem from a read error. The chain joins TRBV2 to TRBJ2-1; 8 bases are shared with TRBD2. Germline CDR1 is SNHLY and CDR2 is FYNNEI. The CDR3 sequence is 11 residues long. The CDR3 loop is CASSKVAGRHF. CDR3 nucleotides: TGTGCCAGCAGTAAAGTAGCGGGGAGACACTTC.

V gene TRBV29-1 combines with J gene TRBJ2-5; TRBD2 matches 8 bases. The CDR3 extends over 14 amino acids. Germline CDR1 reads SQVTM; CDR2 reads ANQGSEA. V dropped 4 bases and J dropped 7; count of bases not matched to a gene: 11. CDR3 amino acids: CSVGLETSGGTQYF. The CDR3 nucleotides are TGCAGCGTTGGGCTTGAAACTAGCGGTGGGACCCAGTACTTC. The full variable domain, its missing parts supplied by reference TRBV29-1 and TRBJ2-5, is SAVISQKPSRDICQRGTSLTIQCQVDSQVTMMFWYRQQPGQSLTLIATANQGSEATYESGFVIDKFPISRPNLTFSTLTVSNMSPEDSSIYLCSVGLETSGGTQYFGPGTRLLVL.

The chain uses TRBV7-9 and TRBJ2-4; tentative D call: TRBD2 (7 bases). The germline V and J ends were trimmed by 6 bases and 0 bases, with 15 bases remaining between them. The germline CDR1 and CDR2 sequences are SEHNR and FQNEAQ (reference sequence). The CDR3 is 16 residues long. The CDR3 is CASSRGGGLAKNIQYF. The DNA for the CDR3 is TGTGCCAGCAGTAGAGGGGGGGGTCTAGCCAAAAACATTCAGTACTTC.

CDR3 loop: CSASVFREQFF. The DNA for the CDR3 is TGCAGTGCTAGTGTGTTTCGTGAGCAGTTCTTC. V usage is TRBV20-1 and J usage is TRBJ2-1, with D unclear. CDR3 size: 11 residues. Trimming left V 3 bases short and J 9 bases short, with 9 bases between. Germline-derived CDR1 and CDR2 are DFQATT and SNEGSKA (reference sequence).

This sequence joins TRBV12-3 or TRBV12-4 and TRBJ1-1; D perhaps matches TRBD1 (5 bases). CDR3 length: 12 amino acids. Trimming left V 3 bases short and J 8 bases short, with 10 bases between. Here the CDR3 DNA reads TGTGCCAGCAGTTTGAGGGGCAGGGAAGCTTTCTTT. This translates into CASSLRGREAFF.

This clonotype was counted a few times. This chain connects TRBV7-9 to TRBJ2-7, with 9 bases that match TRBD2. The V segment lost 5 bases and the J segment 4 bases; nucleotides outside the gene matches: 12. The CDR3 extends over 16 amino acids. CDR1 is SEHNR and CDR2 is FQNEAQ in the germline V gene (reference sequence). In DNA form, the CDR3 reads TGTGCCAGCAGCGCCAAATGGTTAGCGGGAGAGTACGAGCAGTACTTC. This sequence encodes CASSAKWLAGEYEQYF.

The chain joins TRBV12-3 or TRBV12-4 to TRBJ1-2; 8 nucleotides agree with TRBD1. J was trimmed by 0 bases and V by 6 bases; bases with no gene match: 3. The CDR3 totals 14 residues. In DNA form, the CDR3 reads TGTGCCAGCAGGGGGACAGGAACTAACTATGGCTACACCTTC. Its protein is CASRGTGTNYGYTF.

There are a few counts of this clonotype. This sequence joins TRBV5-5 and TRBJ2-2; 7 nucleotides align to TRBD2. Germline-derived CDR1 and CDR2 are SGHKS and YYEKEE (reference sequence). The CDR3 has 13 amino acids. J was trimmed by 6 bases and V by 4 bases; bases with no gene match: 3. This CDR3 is CASSRGVAGELFF. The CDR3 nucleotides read TGTGCCAGCAGCCGGGGGGTCGCCGGGGAGCTGTTTTTT.

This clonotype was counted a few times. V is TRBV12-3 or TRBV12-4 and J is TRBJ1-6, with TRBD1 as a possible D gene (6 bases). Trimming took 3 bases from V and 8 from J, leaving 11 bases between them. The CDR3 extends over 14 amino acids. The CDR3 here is CASSFSGAHSPLHF. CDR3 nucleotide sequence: TGTGCCAGCAGTTTTTCAGGGGCCCATTCACCCCTCCACTTT.

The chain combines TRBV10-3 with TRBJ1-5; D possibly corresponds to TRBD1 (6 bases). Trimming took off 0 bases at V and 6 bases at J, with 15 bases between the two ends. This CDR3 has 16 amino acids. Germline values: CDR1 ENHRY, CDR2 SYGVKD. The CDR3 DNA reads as TGTGCCATCAGTGAGTCGAGGGGGGTCGGTAGTCAGCCCCAGCATTTT. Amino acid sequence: CAISESRGVGSQPQHF.

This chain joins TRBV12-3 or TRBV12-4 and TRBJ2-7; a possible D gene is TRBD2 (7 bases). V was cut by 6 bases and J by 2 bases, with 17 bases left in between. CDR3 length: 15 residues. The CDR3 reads CASRPHGGGTYEQYF. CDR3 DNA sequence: TGTGCCAGCAGACCTCATGGGGGGGGCACCTACGAGCAGTACTTC.

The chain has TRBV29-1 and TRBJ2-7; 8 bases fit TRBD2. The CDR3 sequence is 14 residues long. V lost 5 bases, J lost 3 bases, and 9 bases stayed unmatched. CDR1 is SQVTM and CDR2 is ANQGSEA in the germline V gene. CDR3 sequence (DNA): TGCAGCGTTTGCAAAGCGGGAGTCGACTACGAGCAGTACTTC. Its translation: CSVCKAGVDYEQYF.

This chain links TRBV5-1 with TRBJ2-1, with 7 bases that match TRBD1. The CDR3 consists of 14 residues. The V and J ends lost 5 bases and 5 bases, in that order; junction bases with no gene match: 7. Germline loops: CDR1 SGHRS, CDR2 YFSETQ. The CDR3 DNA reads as TGCGCCAGCAGACAGACAGGGCGAGACAATGAGCAGTTCTTC. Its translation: CASRQTGRDNEQFF.

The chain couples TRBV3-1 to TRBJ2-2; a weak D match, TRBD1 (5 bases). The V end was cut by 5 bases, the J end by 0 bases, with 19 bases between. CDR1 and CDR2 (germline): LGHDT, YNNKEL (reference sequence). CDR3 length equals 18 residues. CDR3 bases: TGTGCCAGCAGCACATTCAAGGGGCAGCGCGCGAACACCGGGGAGCTGTTTTTT. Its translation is CASSTFKGQRANTGELFF. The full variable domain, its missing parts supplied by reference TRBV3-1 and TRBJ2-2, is DTAVSQTPKYLVTQMGNDKSIKCEQNLGHDTMYWYKQDSKKFLKIMFSYNNKELIINETVPNRFSPKSPDKAHLNLHINSLELGDSAVYFCASSTFKGQRANTGELFFGEGSRLTVL.

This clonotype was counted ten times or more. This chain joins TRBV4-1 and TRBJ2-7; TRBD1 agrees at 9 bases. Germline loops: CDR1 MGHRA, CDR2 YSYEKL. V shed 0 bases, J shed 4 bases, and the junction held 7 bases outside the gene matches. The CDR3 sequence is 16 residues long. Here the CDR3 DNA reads TGCGCCAGCAGCCAAGATAGGCGACAGGGGGTGTACGAGCAGTACTTC. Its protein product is CASSQDRRQGVYEQYF.

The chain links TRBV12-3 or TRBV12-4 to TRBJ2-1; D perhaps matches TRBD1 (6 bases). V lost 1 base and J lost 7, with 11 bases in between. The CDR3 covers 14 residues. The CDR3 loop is CASSLDGGGNEQFF. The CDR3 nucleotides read TGTGCCAGCAGTTTAGATGGGGGCGGAAATGAGCAGTTCTTC.

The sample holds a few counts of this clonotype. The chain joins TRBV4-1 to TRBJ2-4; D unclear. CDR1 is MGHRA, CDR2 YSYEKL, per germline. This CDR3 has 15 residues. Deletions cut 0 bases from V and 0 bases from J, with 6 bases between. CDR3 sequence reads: CASSQDSLAKNIQYF. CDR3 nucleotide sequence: TGCGCCAGCAGCCAAGACAGCTTAGCCAAAAACATTCAGTACTTC.